This T cell receptor (beta chain) was recorded in a study of T cell responses to AZD1222 COVID-19 vaccine. The overall study: Timing groups of about 4 and about 12 weeks for second doses were pooled. Study-level findings and limits: Nearly half of the spike-specific TCRs reportedly recognize variant regions that carry no mutations. Compared with day 0, the breadth and depth of the Spike-specific TCR repertoire rose significantly after two doses of AZD1222. Without day 14 samples, only post-peak T cell repertoires were studied.

Trimming left V 2 bases short and J 4 bases short, with 12 bases between. CDR1 SGHDT and CDR2 YYEEEE come from the germline V gene. There are 15 residues in the CDR3. Worth noting for this clone: Its antigen is unidentified.

Measured with immunoSEQ multiplex PCR; TCRdb has only the in-frame clones, and not every one. The repertoire has roughly 130,000 clones, approximately 90% of them found once; the top ten carry approximately 1.6%. This rearrangement joins TRBV5-6 to TRBJ2-2; D is unclear. The clonotype was recovered from an adult in good health. This specimen consisted of peripheral blood, obtained on day 0 of AZD1222 vaccination. The CDR3 loop reads CASSLVSRFTGELFF. CDR3 bases: TGTGCCAGCAGCTTAGTTAGCAGGTTCACCGGGGAGCTGTTTTTT.